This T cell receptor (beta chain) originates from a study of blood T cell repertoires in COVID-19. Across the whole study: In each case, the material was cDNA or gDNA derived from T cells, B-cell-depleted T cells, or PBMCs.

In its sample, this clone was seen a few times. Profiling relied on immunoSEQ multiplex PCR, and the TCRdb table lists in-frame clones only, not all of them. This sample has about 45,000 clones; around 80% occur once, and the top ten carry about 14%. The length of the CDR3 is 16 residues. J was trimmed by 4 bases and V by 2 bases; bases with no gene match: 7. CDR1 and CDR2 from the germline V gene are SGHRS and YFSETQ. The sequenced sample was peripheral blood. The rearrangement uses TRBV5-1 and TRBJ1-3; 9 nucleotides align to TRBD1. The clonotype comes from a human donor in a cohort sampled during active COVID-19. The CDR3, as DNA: TGCGCCAGCAGCTTACAACAGGGGGCAGCCGGAAACACCATATATTTT. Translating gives CASSLQQGAAGNTIYF.